This T cell receptor beta chain comes out of a study of regulatory T cells in long-lasting Graves disease (dated by TCRdb to about 2021). For context, the study as a whole: Persistent Graves' disease meant more than 5 years of antithyroid drug treatment with TSH receptor autoantibodies that stayed positive. Patients with persistent Graves' disease were compared with patients with newly diagnosed Graves' disease using TCR sequencing and RNA sequencing of peripheral blood. The study took place in China and was registered as a clinical trial. TCR sequencing covered 13 persistent and roughly 20 newly diagnosed Graves' disease patients, around 35 samples in total. Antithyroid drugs had been taken for around 9.8 years on average by persistent Graves' disease patients in the clinical cohort.

This specimen's time point label, per the study, means: persistent/refractory GD, antithyroid drugs over 5 years with positive TRAb. For both TCR sequencing and RNA sequencing, RNA was extracted from PBMCs in TRIzol. The diagnosis of Graves' disease followed American Thyroid Association guidelines. Recruitment of patients was carried out at an endocrinology department in Xi'an, China. Each patient gave around 9.2 milliliters of peripheral blood, collected in an EDTA anticoagulant tube. Ficoll Paque Plus density gradient separation was used to isolate PBMCs, and no further T cell sorting was performed. RNA quality was checked with an Agilent 2100 Bioanalyzer and agarose gel, and concentration with a NanoDrop 2000. The investigation overall reported the following: Peripheral blood alone was examined, since thyroid tissue, which constituted the primary lesion, could not be accessed. As a limitation, the authors acknowledged that the small sample size may reduce accuracy. Patients with persistent disease shared more public clonotypes (about 3,000) than newly diagnosed patients did (approximately 1,000). Compared with newly diagnosed patients, patients with persistent Graves' disease had lower TCR Shannon entropy and fewer highly expanded clones, which suggests clonal expansion. TRBV28, TRBJ1-2 and TRBJ2-5 were preferentially used in persistent disease, while TRBV20-1 and TRBJ2-1 were favored in newly diagnosed disease. Sequencing and analysis were limited to the TCR beta chain.

This clonotype was counted at least ten times. This receptor's antigen is unknown. No base quality information exists; no much larger clone differs at one position. Library construction relied on multiplex PCR. TCRdb names Illumina HiSeq 4000 as the instrument used. To build TCR beta libraries, CDR3 regions were amplified by Arm-PCR using iRepertoire HTBI primers. Gel purification was performed on PCR products prior to sequencing. On the authors' methods: Across samples, approximately 68 TRBV and approximately 15 TRBJ segments were identified and used for gene usage analysis of CDR3 amino acid clonotypes. Filtered high-quality paired reads were merged into contigs using COPE and FqMerger. BLAST was used to align contigs to the IMGT TRBV, TRBD and TRBJ reference genes, and CDR3 was defined following IMGT. Any clonotype with a frequency above 0.1% was classified as a highly expanded clone. Shannon entropy served as the measure of repertoire diversity, while the Gini coefficient captured V-J evenness. Public clonotypes were defined as clonotypes shared by more than one individual. TCRdb reprocessed the public reads (quality trimming at Q25 with fastp, clone calling with MiXCR) and kept in-frame beta chains. Rows are combined by CDR3 protein, so each entry shows the most common genes and DNA. V and J calls and clone size were set by TCRdb, not the authors. For this sample there are some 330,000 distinct CDR3 sequences; approximately 25% appear just once. The leading ten clones occupy around 30% of the sample.

The trim is 5 bases for V and 4 bases for J, with a gap of 12 bases between the germline ends. CDR1 and CDR2 (MDHEN, SYDVKM) derive from the germline V gene. Measured from the cysteine to the phenylalanine, the CDR3 is 13 residues long. Only the CDR3 portion is preserved as DNA: 39 bases, with reading frame beginning at the first base. The sample was peripheral blood mononuclear cells (PBMCs), taken when the disease was refractory, from a patient treated with antithyroid drugs. The TCR originated in a woman aged 40 to 50 with Graves disease. Donor details come from another sample of the same person, matched by shared clones. The sequence links TRBV28 to TRBJ2-7, with no confidently assigned D gene. At the DNA level, the sequence is TGTGCCAGCAGTGATCCAGGTGTTTACGAGCAGTACTTC. Its product reads: CASSDPGVYEQYF.